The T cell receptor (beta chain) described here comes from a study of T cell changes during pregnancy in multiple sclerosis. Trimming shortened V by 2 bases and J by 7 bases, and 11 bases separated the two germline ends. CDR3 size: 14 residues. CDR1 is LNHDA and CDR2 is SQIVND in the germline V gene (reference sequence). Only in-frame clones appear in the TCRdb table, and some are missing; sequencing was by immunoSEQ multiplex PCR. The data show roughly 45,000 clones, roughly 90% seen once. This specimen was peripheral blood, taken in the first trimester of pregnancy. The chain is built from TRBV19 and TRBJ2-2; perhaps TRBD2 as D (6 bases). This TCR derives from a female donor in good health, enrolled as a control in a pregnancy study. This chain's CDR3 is CASSIREFIGELFF. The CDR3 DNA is TGTGCCAGTAGTATACGGGAGTTTATCGGGGAGCTGTTTTTT. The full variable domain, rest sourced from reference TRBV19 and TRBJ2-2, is DGGITQSPKYLFRKEGQNVTLSCEQNLNHDAMYWYRQDPGQGLRLIYYSQIVNDFQKGDIAEGYSVSREKKESFPLTVTSAQKNPTAFYLCASSIREFIGELFFGEGSRLTVL.